These 30 T cell receptor beta chains share one sample of origin, sequenced in a study of T cells in Graves' hyperthyroidism and ophthalmopathy. Amplification targeted TCR beta CDR3 regions from RNA transcripts. First-round RT-PCR targeting the TCR CDR3 was performed with the HTBI primer set. TCRdb independently ran MiXCR on the multiplex PCR reads; one entry per CDR3 protein. Of about 500,000 distinct CDR3 sequences listed, over 15% are singletons. The source material was blood. The receptors come from a woman between 18 and 30 years old with Graves' hyperthyroidism.

This clonotype was observed many times. The chain links TRBV6-1 to TRBJ2-3; D is perhaps TRBD2 (5 bases). The CDR3 totals 15 residues. Germline CDR1 reads MNHNS; CDR2 reads SASEGT. Trimming removed 3 bases from V and 4 bases from J, with 14 bases in between. The CDR3 sequence: CASSDLTGRADTQYF. The DNA of the CDR3 is TGTGCCAGCAGTGATCTGACGGGAAGGGCAGATACGCAGTATTTT.

In DNA, the CDR3 is TGCGCCAGCAGCCAAGCTGCCCTAACGAGCACAGATACGCAGTATTTT. It yields the protein CASSQAALTSTDTQYF. The chain uses TRBV4-3 and TRBJ2-3; D is ambiguous. Germline-derived CDR1 and CDR2 are LGHNA and YSLEER. V was pared by 1 base and J by 0 bases, with 11 bases between. This CDR3 comprises 16 residues.

V and J are TRBV6-2 or TRBV6-3 and TRBJ2-1, with D tentatively TRBD1 (5 bases). Germline CDR1 MNHEY, CDR2 SVGEGT. The CDR3 contains 15 residues. Trimming removed 7 bases at V and 7 bases at J, with 20 bases between. DNA for the CDR3: TGTGCCAGCACGCAAAGCATCGACAGTATGAATGAGCAGTTCTTC. Protein: CASTQSIDSMNEQFF.

This chain links TRBV27 with TRBJ2-7, with 9 bases fitting TRBD1. The ends lost 6 bases at V and 2 bases at J; junction bases unmatched: 5. The CDR3 totals 14 residues. Germline loops: CDR1 MNHEY, CDR2 SMNVEV (reference sequence). The CDR3: CASSEDRGAYEQYF. CDR3 in DNA: TGTGCCAGCAGCGAGGACAGGGGAGCCTACGAGCAGTACTTC.

This chain connects TRBV5-1 to TRBJ1-1; no firm D call. CDR3 length: 16 residues. Deletions cut 5 bases from V and 2 bases from J, with 19 bases between. Germline assignment: CDR1 SGHRS and CDR2 YFSETQ. The CDR3 reads CASRRAGVFLNTEAFF. CDR3 sequence (DNA): TGCGCCAGCAGGAGAGCCGGGGTATTTTTAAACACTGAAGCTTTCTTT.

This clonotype appeared many times. The rearrangement links TRBV28 to TRBJ2-7; TRBD2 aligns across 11 bases. The CDR3 contains 15 residues. Trimming removed 6 bases from V and 1 base from J; junction bases left unmatched: 5. CDR1 MDHEN and CDR2 SYDVKM come from the germline V gene. The chain's CDR3 is CASRKLAGESYEQYF. In DNA, the CDR3 is TGTGCCAGCAGAAAACTAGCGGGAGAGTCCTACGAGCAGTACTTC.

V gene TRBV7-9 combines with J gene TRBJ2-2; a weak D match, TRBD2 (6 bases). This CDR3 is built from 16 residues. CDR1 and CDR2 from the germline V gene are SEHNR and FQNEAQ (reference sequence). V shed 4 bases and J shed 0 bases, with 12 bases lying between them. CDR3 loop: CASSSLGGANTGELFF. For the CDR3, the DNA is TGTGCCAGCAGCTCCTTGGGGGGAGCGAACACCGGGGAGCTGTTTTTT.

In this sample, this clonotype turned up many times. The chain carries TRBV20-1 and TRBJ1-5; D ambiguous. Germline V gives CDR1 DFQATT, CDR2 SNEGSKA (reference sequence). The CDR3 is 19 residues long. The V gene lost 5 bases and the J gene lost 0 bases, with 26 bases spanning the gap. The DNA for the CDR3 is TGCAGTGCTCAACCTGGTACGGGCCCAACTTCAAATAGCAATCAGCCCCAGCATTTT. Its protein product is CSAQPGTGPTSNSNQPQHF.

The chain employs TRBV30 and TRBJ2-7; 12 nucleotides line up with TRBD2. Germline loops: CDR1 GTSNPN, CDR2 SVGIG (reference sequence). V dropped 4 bases and J dropped 5; count of bases not matched to a gene: 18. The CDR3 totals 18 residues. CDR3 DNA sequence: TGTGCCTGGATCTACACCCCGACTAGCGGGAGAAGGGATGACGAGCAGTACTTC. Protein: CAWIYTPTSGRRDDEQYF. Based on the CDR3 plus reference TRBV30 and TRBJ2-7, the full variable domain is SQTIHQWPATLVQPVGSPLSLECTVEGTSNPNLYWYRQAAGRGLQLLFYSVGIGQISSEVPQNLSASRPQDRQFILSSKKLLLSDSGFYLCAWIYTPTSGRRDDEQYFGPGTRLTVT.

There are many counts of this clonotype. This chain uses TRBV6-1 with TRBJ2-7, with TRBD1 matching over 7 bases. V lost 2 bases to trimming and J lost 6 bases; unmatched junction nucleotides: 10. The CDR3 loop spans 15 amino acids. Per germline, CDR1 MNHNS and CDR2 SASEGT. CDR3 DNA sequence: TGTGCCAGCAGTGAAATGGGGCCGGGACAGAGCGAGCAGTACTTC. Protein sequence: CASSEMGPGQSEQYF.

The J gene is TRBJ2-5, the V gene TRBV3-1, with 11 positions matching TRBD2. Germline V gives CDR1 LGHDT, CDR2 YNNKEL (reference sequence). V was pared by 4 bases and J by 5 bases, with 12 bases of the junction left unmatched. This CDR3 spans 17 amino acids. The CDR3 DNA reads as TGTGCCAGCAGCCCCTTATTAGCGGGAGGGCCGGAGGAGACCCAGTACTTC. This gives the protein CASSPLLAGGPEETQYF.

This chain uses TRBV4-1 with TRBJ2-2, with D maybe TRBD2 (5 bases). V was shortened by 4 bases and J by 0 bases, with 15 bases between the two germline ends. The CDR3 extends over 17 amino acids. Germline assignment: CDR1 MGHRA and CDR2 YSYEKL. The CDR3: CASSPAGLQSNTGELFF. CDR3 nucleotide sequence: TGCGCCAGCAGCCCGGCGGGCCTTCAATCGAACACCGGGGAGCTGTTTTTT.

V gene TRBV20-1 combines with J gene TRBJ2-1, with 14 bases matching TRBD2. Germline lookup yields CDR1 DFQATT and CDR2 SNEGSKA (reference sequence). The CDR3 is 15 residues long. J lost 10 bases, V lost 6 bases, and 11 bases had no gene match. The CDR3 DNA sequence: TGCAGTGCCACCGGGACTAGCGGGAGAGCGAGCGAGCAGTTCTTC. Translating gives CSATGTSGRASEQFF.

The chain recombines TRBV18 with TRBJ2-7; tentative D call: TRBD2 (7 bases). Trimming took off 3 bases at V and 2 bases at J, with 23 bases between the two ends. The CDR3 runs to 18 residues. Germline lookup yields CDR1 KGHSH and CDR2 LQKENI. Here the CDR3 reads CASSPDWEVGRDTYEQYF. DNA of the CDR3: TGTGCCAGCTCACCTGACTGGGAAGTAGGGAGGGACACCTACGAGCAGTACTTC.

Concerning this clonotype itself: Being one base from a much bigger clone, this may be a read error. The gene calls are TRBV11-2 and TRBJ2-7, with TRBD2 identical over 9 bases. This CDR3 has 16 amino acids. Germline V gene lookup returns CDR1 SGHAT and CDR2 FQNNGV. For the CDR3, the DNA is TGTGCCAGCAGCTTAGGGTTAGCGGGGGAAACCTACGGGCAGTACTTC. Amino acids: CASSLGLAGETYGQYF.

This clonotype was observed at least ten times. DNA of the CDR3: TGCAGTGCTAGGGGAGGGGGGAACACTGAAGCTTTCTTT. Protein: CSARGGGNTEAFF. The chain links TRBV20-1 to TRBJ1-1; TRBD1 is a possible D gene (6 bases). The CDR3 loop spans 13 amino acids. Germline-derived CDR1 and CDR2 are DFQATT and SNEGSKA (reference sequence). V was pared by 3 bases and J by 1 base, with 9 bases between.

This clonotype was counted ten times or more. V is TRBV20-1 and J is TRBJ1-1; a weak D match, TRBD1 (5 bases). V lost 6 bases, J lost 1 base, and 15 bases lay in between. Germline V gene sequence: CDR1 DFQATT, CDR2 SNEGSKA (reference sequence). CDR3 length: 14 residues. This CDR3 reads CSAPLWGGNTEAFF. CDR3 DNA sequence: TGCAGTGCACCACTTTGGGGGGGGAACACTGAAGCTTTCTTT.

V and J are TRBV19 and TRBJ2-1; TRBD1 might be the D (5 bases). The ends were cut back, 4 bases at V and 5 bases at J, with 18 bases in the middle. The length of the CDR3 is 16 residues. Germline V CDR1 and CDR2: LNHDA, SQIVND (reference sequence). The CDR3 coding sequence is TGTGCCAGTAGTACCCCCGTAATGACAGACGACAATGAGCAGTTCTTC. Its translation: CASSTPVMTDDNEQFF.

Only a few counts were recorded for this clonotype. The J gene is TRBJ2-5, the V gene TRBV6-2 or TRBV6-3, with D possibly matching TRBD1 (5 bases). V shed 0 bases and J shed 0 bases, with 14 bases lying between them. The V gene's germline CDR1 is MNHEY and CDR2 SVGEGT. This CDR3 is 17 amino acids long. CDR3 loop: CASSYSRVQAYQETQYF. CDR3 nucleotide sequence: TGTGCCAGCAGTTACTCGAGAGTACAGGCGTACCAAGAGACCCAGTACTTC.

This clonotype occurred many times. This chain uses TRBV7-6 with TRBJ2-1, with D tentatively TRBD2 (5 bases). Trimming cost V 5 bases and J 7 bases, with 30 bases left between them. From germline, CDR1 is SGHVS and CDR2 FNYEAQ. The CDR3 is 19 residues long. The CDR3 DNA reads as TGTGCCAGCAGCCCACCCGCGCGTTCCGGACTGGGGTATTGGAATGAGCAGTTCTTC. It yields the protein CASSPPARSGLGYWNEQFF.

V usage is TRBV7-8 and J usage is TRBJ2-5; possibly TRBD1 for D (5 bases). This CDR3 is 13 amino acids long. V was trimmed by 4 bases and J by 5 bases, leaving 11 bases between them. Per the germline V gene, CDR1 is SGHVS and CDR2 is FQNEAQ. The CDR3 DNA reads TGTGCCAGCAGCTCAGGGCCCCCTGAGACCCAGTACTTC. This gives the protein CASSSGPPETQYF.

The genes are TRBV11-3 and TRBJ2-2; D remains unclear. In germline, CDR1 is SGHNT, CDR2 YENEEA. Trimming stripped 1 base from V and 6 bases from J, with 6 bases between. The CDR3 runs to 13 residues. The CDR3 loop reads CASSLGGSGELFF. The CDR3 coding sequence is TGTGCCAGCAGCTTAGGCGGATCCGGGGAGCTGTTTTTT.

The chain recombines TRBV6-2 or TRBV6-3 with TRBJ2-2; D is possibly TRBD1 or TRBD2 (5 bases each). The germline gives CDR1 MNHEY, CDR2 SVGEGT. The CDR3 is made up of 14 amino acids. Trimming removed 2 bases from V and 4 bases from J, with 8 bases in between. Written as DNA, the CDR3 is TGTGCCAGCAGTTACGGGACCATCACCGGGGAGCTGTTTTTT. It translates to CASSYGTITGELFF.

V gene TRBV4-1 combines with J gene TRBJ2-7; D remains unclear. This CDR3 is 13 amino acids long. V was shortened by 1 base and J by 6 bases, with 10 bases between the two germline ends. Germline V lookup: CDR1 MGHRA, CDR2 YSYEKL. The CDR3 protein is CASSQVGPGEQYF. The CDR3 region has the DNA TGCGCCAGCAGCCAAGTAGGGCCTGGCGAGCAGTACTTC.

This clonotype appeared many times. This chain connects TRBV5-1 to TRBJ2-5, with a weak D call TRBD2 (5 bases). There are 15 residues in the CDR3. The V end lost 2 bases, the J end lost 0 bases, and 11 bases lay between the germline ends. The germline V gene has CDR1 SGHRS and CDR2 YFSETQ. As DNA, the CDR3 is TGCGCCAGCAGCTTCGAGGGCCTAGACCAAGAGACCCAGTACTTC. Amino acids: CASSFEGLDQETQYF.

With respect to this clonotype: A much larger clone sits a single nucleotide away, making a read error possible. The chain couples TRBV29-1 to TRBJ2-7; D gene ambiguous. This CDR3 region has 11 residues. Trimming pared 4 bases from V and 2 bases from J, leaving 6 bases between. CDR1 is SQVTM, CDR2 ANQGSEA, per germline. CDR3 sequence (DNA): TGCAGCGTTGGCCTAACCTACGAGCAGTACTTC. It translates to CSVGLTYEQYF.

This clonotype was counted at least ten times. The rearrangement links TRBV20-1 to TRBJ2-7; unclear D gene. CDR3 size: 13 residues. The V gene lost 2 bases and the J gene lost 6 bases, with 14 bases spanning the gap. The germline CDR1 and CDR2 sequences are DFQATT and SNEGSKA (reference sequence). CDR3 protein: CSARPEIRGEQYF. CDR3 nucleotides: TGCAGTGCTAGACCCGAAATCCGCGGCGAGCAGTACTTC.

In this sample, this clonotype turned up many times. The chain combines TRBV27 with TRBJ1-1, with D unresolved. Trimming pared 5 bases from V and 5 bases from J, leaving 15 bases between. The germline V gene has CDR1 MNHEY and CDR2 SMNVEV (reference sequence). The CDR3 runs 14 residues. The DNA for the CDR3 is TGTGCCAGCAGTCCGCCTCCGGAGTGGACTGAAGCTTTCTTT. Its protein product is CASSPPPEWTEAFF.

This clonotype came up a few times. The chain joins TRBV18 to TRBJ2-2, with D hard to call. V gave up 1 base and J gave up 1 base, with 4 bases separating them. Germline V CDR1 and CDR2: KGHSH, LQKENI. The CDR3 runs 14 residues. The chain's CDR3 is CASSPQWNTGELFF. The CDR3 coding sequence is TGTGCCAGCTCACCACAATGGAACACCGGGGAGCTGTTTTTT.

Many counts were recorded for this clonotype. The rearrangement uses TRBV5-1 and TRBJ1-1; no reliable D call. The CDR3 spans 15 residues. The germline CDR1 and CDR2 sequences are SGHRS and YFSETQ. Deletions cut 1 base from V and 1 base from J, with 11 bases between. CDR3 nucleotide sequence: TGCGCCAGCAGCTTGTTTAGCGGACGGAACACTGAAGCTTTCTTT. The encoded protein is CASSLFSGRNTEAFF.